This T cell receptor beta chain was documented in a study of prognosis after radiotherapy for stage I lung cancer. Study-wide context: The patient group consisted of over 10 men and roughly 6 women whose ages spanned about 53 to 84, median roughly 70 years.

The CDR3 covers 14 residues. Germline V CDR1 and CDR2: SGHRS, YFSETQ. Regarding this clonotype: Since a much larger clone is just one base distant, this may be a read error.

Multiplex PCR in two rounds served to amplify TCR beta CDR3 from genomic DNA. First-round PCR, the initial amplification, used primers specific to each TRBV and TRBJ gene. TCRdb analysed the multiplex PCR reads with MiXCR anew, one entry per CDR3 protein. This sample has around 12,000 distinct CDR3 sequences, with approximately 40% found just once. The source material was PBMCs, sampled before or after stereotactic body radiation therapy (not recorded which). The sequence derives from a donor over 45 with non-small cell lung cancer. J is TRBJ1-1 and V is TRBV5-1, with 8 bases identical to TRBD1. The chain's CDR3 is CASTQGADRTEASF. The CDR3 nucleotides are TGCGCCAGCACCCAGGGGGCGGATCGAACTGAAGCTTCCTTT.